This is a list of T cell receptor beta chains from one sample in a study of blood T cell repertoires in COVID-19. Assay used: immunoSEQ multiplex PCR; TCRdb lists only in-frame clones, some missing. The sample records approximately 250,000 clones, around 90% being singletons. The sample taken for sequencing was PBMCs or T cells enriched from blood (not recorded which). These receptors originate from a woman aged 25-40 years who had recovered from COVID-19. Each CDR3 is given with its conserved first and last residue. Each record gives: D gene, J gene, clone size, V gene, CDR3 DNA, CDR3 protein. D genes are given only for firm matches. Expanded clones get a size class; other rows say once, few or many, or leave the size out.

NA,TRBJ1-2,NA,TRBV7-9,TGTGCCAGCAGCACAAGTTCGGGTGGCTACACCTTC,CASSTSSGGYTF
TRBD1,TRBJ2-5,once,TRBV19,TGTGCCACCCGGGACAGGGGGCTCCGAGAGACCCAGTACTTC,CATRDRGLRETQYF
TRBD1,TRBJ2-5,NA,TRBV9,TGTGCCAGCAGCGCGGCCGGGACAGGGGGTTTAGAGACCCAGTACTTC,CASSAAGTGGLETQYF
TRBD1,TRBJ2-3,once,TRBV2,TGTGCCAGCAGTGAAGCGGAGGACAGGCCCTTAAATACAGATACGCAGTATTTT,CASSEAEDRPLNTDTQYF
NA,TRBJ1-4,NA,TRBV5-1,TGCGCCAGCAGCACATCCGGGACTAATGAAAAACTGTTTTTT,CASSTSGTNEKLFF
NA,TRBJ1-2,NA,TRBV27,TGTGCCAGCAGTTCCTGGGGGGATATTAACTATGGCTACACCTTC,CASSSWGDINYGYTF
NA,TRBJ1-1,NA,TRBV4-1,TGCGCCAGCAGCCAAGGACAAGGGGGCACTGAAGCTTTCTTT,CASSQGQGGTEAFF
TRBD1,TRBJ2-2,NA,TRBV6-4,TGTGCCAGCAGTAAGGACCCGACAGGGGGTCACACCGGGGAGCTGTTTTTT,CASSKDPTGGHTGELFF
TRBD1,TRBJ1-1,NA,TRBV5-1,TGCGCCAGCAGCTTGAGGACAGGGGGCGTCATGAACACTGAAGCTTTCTTT,CASSLRTGGVMNTEAFF
TRBD1,TRBJ2-5,NA,TRBV6-4,TGTGCCAGCAGGCTACGCGACAGGGGGTGGGAGACCCAGTACTTC,CASRLRDRGWETQYF
NA,TRBJ1-1,NA,TRBV19,TGTGCCAGTAGTATACTGACTCCCACTGAAGCTTTCTTT,CASSILTPTEAFF
TRBD2,TRBJ2-1,NA,TRBV27,TGTGCCAGCAGTCTAGCGGGAGGGCCGGGAGAGCAGTTCTTC,CASSLAGGPGEQFF
NA,TRBJ1-5,NA,TRBV7-8,TGTGCCAGCAGCCCTGGGGAGCGATTAACCCAGCATTTT,CASSPGERLTQHF
TRBD1,TRBJ2-1,NA,TRBV2,TGTGCCAGCAGGGCAGGGGGCGCTTTCGGGTATGAGCAGTTCTTC,CASRAGGAFGYEQFF
TRBD1,TRBJ1-1,once,TRBV10-3,TGTGCCATCAGTGAACTCGCAGGGGGCGCGGCTGAAGCTTTCTTT,CAISELAGGAAEAFF
TRBD2,TRBJ2-7,NA,TRBV7-2,TGTGCCAGCAGCCCTCTAGCGGGGAGCTCCTACGAGCAGTACTTC,CASSPLAGSSYEQYF
NA,TRBJ2-7,NA,TRBV21-1,TGTGCCAGCAACGATCGCCGGGACAGGGAATCCTACGAGCAGTACTTC,CASNDRRDRESYEQYF
TRBD2,TRBJ2-3,NA,TRBV5-4,TGTGCCAGCAGCCCGGGAGGGGCGACAGATACGCAGTATTTT,CASSPGGATDTQYF
TRBD1,TRBJ1-6,NA,TRBV5-6,TGTGCCAGCAGCTTGGAAGAAGGGACAGCCTTCAATTCACCCCTCCACTTT,CASSLEEGTAFNSPLHF
TRBD2,TRBJ2-1,NA,TRBV5-1,TGCGCCAGCAGCTTGGGGGCTAGCGGGAGATTCGTGGACAATGAGCAGTTCTTC,CASSLGASGRFVDNEQFF
TRBD2,TRBJ2-3,NA,TRBV12-5,TGTGCTAGTGGCGAGCGGGGGGCGCAGTATTTT,CASGERGAQYF
NA,TRBJ2-7,NA,TRBV12-5,TGTGCTAGTGGTTCCGACAGCCGGCCTTACGAGCAGTACTTC,CASGSDSRPYEQYF
NA,TRBJ2-2,NA,TRBV7-9,TGTGCCAGCAGCACCACAGGGTTCGGGAACACCGGGGAGCTGTTTTTT,CASSTTGFGNTGELFF
NA,TRBJ1-6,NA,TRBV11-2,TGTGCCAGCAGCTTATCAGGGACAAATTTTTCACCCCTCCACTTT,CASSLSGTNFSPLHF
TRBD1,TRBJ2-7,once,TRBV5-8,TGTGCCAGCAGCTTGGGCAGGGGGCGCGGCGAGCAGTACTTC,CASSLGRGRGEQYF
TRBD1,TRBJ2-1,NA,TRBV19,TGTGCCAGTAGTATTTTGGAGTGGGGACAGGGGTCTCCCAACTCCTACAATGAGCAGTTCTTC,CASSILEWGQGSPNSYNEQFF
NA,TRBJ1-2,NA,TRBV6-1,TGTGCCAGCAGTGAAGCGCGGCTAGGGGTACGATGGGGCTACACCTTC,CASSEARLGVRWGYTF
NA,TRBJ1-3,NA,TRBV18,TGTGCCAGCTCACCGAGAGACACCATATATTTT,CASSPRDTIYF
NA,TRBJ2-1,NA,TRBV7-9,TGTGCCAGCAGCCTTAACAATGAGCAGTTCTTC,CASSLNNEQFF
NA,TRBJ2-3,NA,TRBV3-1/TRBV3-2,TGTGCCAGCAGCTACGAGGGGGAAACAGATACGCAGTATTTT,CASSYEGETDTQYF
NA,TRBJ2-3,NA,TRBV4-1,TGCGCCAGCAGCCAACTAGATACGCAGTATTTT,CASSQLDTQYF
NA,TRBJ2-1,NA,TRBV5-1,TGCGCCAGCAGCGCGGGAAAAATCGGGGACGATGAGCAGTTCTTC,CASSAGKIGDDEQFF
NA,TRBJ1-4,NA,TRBV19,TGTGCCAGTAGTACGACAGGAACTAATGAAAAACTGTTTTTT,CASSTTGTNEKLFF
TRBD2,TRBJ2-5,NA,TRBV14,TGTGCCAGCAGCCAAGCCCGGACCGGAGCGGGGGGGCTTAGCTGGTACCAAGAGACCCAGTACTTC,CASSQARTGAGGLSWYQETQYF
TRBD1,TRBJ2-4,NA,TRBV19,TGTGCCAGTACCCAAAGAGGGACAGCGCTCGAAGGGGGAAACATTCAGTACTTC,CASTQRGTALEGGNIQYF
NA,TRBJ2-7,NA,TRBV19,TGTGCCAGTAGTATCCCAGGGAACGAGCAGTACTTC,CASSIPGNEQYF
NA,TRBJ1-6,NA,TRBV19,TGTGCCAGTAGTATAGTGGCAGGGGAGAATTCACCCCTCCACTTT,CASSIVAGENSPLHF
NA,TRBJ1-2,NA,TRBV11-2,TGTGCCATAAAAGACCGAGGCTCCTATGGCTACACCTTC,CAIKDRGSYGYTF
TRBD2,TRBJ2-1,NA,TRBV18,TGTGCCAGCTCACCACCGACTAGCGGGATAGCCGTGTACAATGAGCAGTTCTTC,CASSPPTSGIAVYNEQFF
NA,TRBJ1-1,NA,TRBV7-6,TGTGCCAGCAGCTTAGATCGGGGAGACACTGAAGCTTTCTTT,CASSLDRGDTEAFF